The entry that follows covers one T cell receptor beta chain sequence. The antigen remains undetermined. These data originate in a study of T cell responses to AZD1222 COVID-19 vaccine. Findings and limits, study-wide: Once two AZD1222 doses were given, Spike-specific TCR breadth and depth went up. Donors were chiefly white British, with a greater number of females, and clonal diversity was perhaps underestimated. No day 14 peak samples; only post-peak repertoires were characterized.

Data came from immunoSEQ multiplex PCR; TCRdb stores just in-frame clones and leaves some out. The table records around 140,000 clones, about 91% of them present only once. V lost 6 bases and J lost 0, with 9 bases in between. Germline V gives CDR1 WSHSY, CDR2 SAAADI. The CDR3 runs 14 residues. Second doses that came at about 4 or about 12 weeks were put together. The sample was peripheral blood, taken 28 days after the second AZD1222 dose. This TCR was recovered from an adult who received the AZD1222 COVID-19 vaccine. This chain links TRBV10-2 with TRBJ1-3; TRBD1 is a possible D gene (6 bases). In DNA, the CDR3 is TGCGCCAGCAGCGAGGACAGCTCTGGAAACACCATATATTTT. This translates into CASSEDSSGNTIYF.